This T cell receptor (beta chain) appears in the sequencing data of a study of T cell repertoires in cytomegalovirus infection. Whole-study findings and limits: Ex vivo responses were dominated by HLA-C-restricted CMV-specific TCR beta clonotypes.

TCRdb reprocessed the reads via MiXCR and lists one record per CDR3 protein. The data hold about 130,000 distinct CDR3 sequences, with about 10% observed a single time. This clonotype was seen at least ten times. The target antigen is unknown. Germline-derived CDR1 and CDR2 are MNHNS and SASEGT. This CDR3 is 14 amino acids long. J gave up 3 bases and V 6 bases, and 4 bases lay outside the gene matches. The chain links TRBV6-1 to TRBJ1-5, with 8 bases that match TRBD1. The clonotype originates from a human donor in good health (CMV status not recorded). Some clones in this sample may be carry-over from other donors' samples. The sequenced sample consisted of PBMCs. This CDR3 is CASSRTGNNQPQHF. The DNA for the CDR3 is TGTGCCAGCAGCCGGACAGGGAACAATCAGCCCCAGCATTTT.